This entry lists 9 T cell receptor beta chains sequenced from one sample in a study of blood T cell repertoires in COVID-19. The data were produced by immunoSEQ multiplex PCR, yet TCRdb's version contains in-frame clones alone and is incomplete. In the table there are around 45,000 clones, around 90% of which are singletons. Sequenced input: peripheral blood. The source of these receptors is a man aged 70 or older with active COVID-19.

This clone was found once. The chain joins TRBV9 to TRBJ2-1, with D tentatively TRBD2 (5 bases). V was clipped by 0 bases and J by 1 base, with 8 bases between them. CDR3 length: 15 residues. The germline V gene encodes CDR1 SGDLS and CDR2 YYNGEE. CDR3 sequence reads: CASSVVEGSYNEQFF. CDR3 sequence (DNA): TGTGCCAGCAGCGTAGTCGAGGGATCCTACAATGAGCAGTTCTTC.

J is TRBJ1-1 and V is TRBV25-1, with unresolved D. The CDR3 has 13 amino acids. In germline, CDR1 is MGHDK, CDR2 SYGVNS. V gave up 5 bases and J gave up 1 base, with 8 bases separating them. The CDR3 spells CASSPHSNTEAFF. The CDR3 nucleotides are TGTGCCAGCAGTCCCCATTCGAACACTGAAGCTTTCTTT. The full variable domain, with the rest looked up from reference TRBV25-1 and TRBJ1-1, is EADIYQTPRYLVIGTGKKITLECSQTMGHDKMYWYQQDPGMELHLIHYSYGVNSTEKGDLSSESTVSRIRTEHFPLTLESARPSHTSQYLCASSPHSNTEAFFGQGTRLTVV.

The rearrangement joins TRBV4-1 to TRBJ2-3, with D possibly being TRBD1 (6 bases). The germline gives CDR1 MGHRA, CDR2 YSYEKL. The germline V and J ends were trimmed by 3 bases and 2 bases, with 12 bases remaining between them. The CDR3 contains 15 residues. CDR3 protein: CASSHSGHPTDTQYF. Written as DNA, the CDR3 is TGCGCCAGCAGCCATTCGGGACATCCCACAGATACGCAGTATTTT.

The chain has TRBV29-1 and TRBJ2-7; D ambiguous. V dropped 4 bases and J dropped 0 bases, with 10 bases sitting between them. The length of the CDR3 is 13 residues. Germline CDR1 is SQVTM and CDR2 is ANQGSEA. This chain's CDR3 is CSVGSPSSYEQYF. In nucleotides, the CDR3 is TGCAGCGTTGGGTCACCGAGCTCCTACGAGCAGTACTTC.

The chain has TRBV5-1 and TRBJ1-6, with 9 positions matching TRBD1. V dropped 1 base and J dropped 9; count of bases not matched to a gene: 11. CDR1 and CDR2 (germline): SGHRS, YFSETQ. This CDR3 spans 17 amino acids. The CDR3 DNA is TGCGCCAGCAGCTTGAGTATTCTGGGACAGGGTACTTCACCCCTCCACTTT. This gives the protein CASSLSILGQGTSPLHF. The complete variable domain, with remaining parts taken from reference TRBV5-1 and TRBJ1-6, reads KAGVTQTPRYLIKTRGQQVTLSCSPISGHRSVSWYQQTPGQGLQFLFEYFSETQRNKGNFPGRFSGRQFSNSRSEMNVSTLELGDSALYLCASSLSILGQGTSPLHFGNGTRLTVT.

The V and J genes are TRBV19 and TRBJ2-2, with no clear D. V gave up 3 bases and J gave up 6 bases, with 8 bases separating them. There are 13 residues in the CDR3. Germline CDR1 and CDR2: LNHDA and SQIVND (reference sequence). The CDR3 region is CASSISLAGELFF. In DNA, the CDR3 is TGTGCCAGTAGTATTTCCCTAGCCGGGGAGCTGTTTTTT.

J is TRBJ2-1 and V is TRBV7-9; 11 bases line up with TRBD1. This CDR3 has 16 residues. Germline V gives CDR1 SEHNR, CDR2 FQNEAQ (reference sequence). With V trimmed by 2 bases and J by 10 bases, 10 bases remained unmatched. CDR3 nucleotides: TGTGCCAGCAGCTTATTCCCCTGGACAGGGGGCGGCGAGCAGTTCTTC. It specifies CASSLFPWTGGGEQFF. Full variable domain (missing parts from reference TRBV7-9 and TRBJ2-1): DTGVSQNPRHKITKRGQNVTFRCDPISEHNRLYWYRQTLGQGPEFLTYFQNEAQLEKSRLLSDRFSAERPKGSFSTLEIQRTEQGDSAMYLCASSLFPWTGGGEQFFGPGTRLTVL.

V usage is TRBV7-8 and J usage is TRBJ2-3; 7 nucleotides agree with TRBD1. The V segment lost 8 bases and the J segment 6 bases; nucleotides outside the gene matches: 11. Germline V lookup: CDR1 SGHVS, CDR2 FQNEAQ. The length of the CDR3 is 14 residues. The CDR3 region is CASYPGQTFDTQYF. In DNA form, the CDR3 reads TGTGCCAGCTACCCGGGACAGACTTTTGATACGCAGTATTTT.

This sequence joins TRBV25-1 and TRBJ2-2; 8 nucleotides align to TRBD2. The CDR3 has 15 residues. CDR1 and CDR2 from the germline V gene are MGHDK and SYGVNS. The junction had 5 bases not matched to a gene; V was cut back by 2 bases and J by 6 bases. DNA for the CDR3: TGTGCCAGCAGTGAAGCGGGGGGTATCCCCGGGGAGCTGTTTTTT. As protein: CASSEAGGIPGELFF.